This entry lists 30 T cell receptor beta chains sequenced from one sample in a study of monozygotic twins with inflammatory bowel disease. TCRdb derives one entry per CDR3 protein from the 5' RACE reads, leaving out DNA. The sample table includes a few hundred thousand distinct CDR3 sequences. What was sequenced was blood. The receptors here all came from a human donor with ulcerative colitis or Crohn's disease, or a healthy co-twin of an affected twin (not recorded which).

The chain carries TRBV5-1 and TRBJ1-2; TCRdb proposes TRBD1, but this gene call is untestable without DNA. Germline CDR1 is SGHRS and CDR2 is YFSETQ. This CDR3 comprises 14 residues. CDR3 residues: CASSLRGDSYGYTF.

The V call is TRBV20-1, the J call TRBJ2-1. The CDR3 sequence is 12 residues long. Germline CDR1 reads DFQATT; CDR2 reads SNEGSKA (reference sequence). The CDR3: CSAPRLNNEQFF.

V is TRBV6-5 and J is TRBJ2-1. Germline V CDR1 and CDR2: MNHEY, SVGAGI. The CDR3 covers 16 residues. CDR3 loop: CASSYSSGGSYNEQFF.

V usage is TRBV18 and J usage is TRBJ2-3. This CDR3 is built from 14 residues. Germline CDR1 and CDR2: KGHSH and LQKENI. This CDR3 reads CASSDGRSTDTQYF. The variable domain in full, completed from reference TRBV18 and TRBJ2-3, reads NAGVMQNPRHLVRRRGQEARLRCSPMKGHSHVYWYRQLPEEGLKFMVYLQKENIIDESGMPKERFSAEFPKEGPSILRIQQVVRGDSAAYFCASSDGRSTDTQYFGPGTRLTVL.

The V call is TRBV29-1, the J call TRBJ1-2; without DNA, the TCRdb call of TRBD1 cannot be checked. CDR3 size: 13 residues. Germline assignment: CDR1 SQVTM and CDR2 ANQGSEA. The CDR3: CSAFRDKSFGYTF.

The V and J genes are TRBV18 and TRBJ1-1. Germline V CDR1 and CDR2: KGHSH, LQKENI. This CDR3 comprises 13 residues. CDR3 amino acids: CASSPGLLPEAFF.

The CDR3 loop is CSARWTSGETQYF. This chain joins TRBV20-1 and TRBJ2-5; the TRBD2 assignment by TCRdb is unverifiable without DNA. The germline V gene has CDR1 DFQATT and CDR2 SNEGSKA (reference sequence). There are 13 residues in the CDR3.

The chain recombines TRBV28 with TRBJ2-7; TCRdb designates TRBD2, a call that cannot be tested without DNA. CDR1 is MDHEN and CDR2 is SYDVKM in the germline V gene. The CDR3 is 15 residues long. CDR3 region: CASSYGLAGTYEQYF.

The chain employs TRBV20-1 and TRBJ1-6. The V gene's germline CDR1 is DFQATT and CDR2 SNEGSKA (reference sequence). There are 13 residues in the CDR3. This CDR3 is CSAAERANSPLHF.

The rearrangement uses TRBV5-1 and TRBJ2-1; checking the TCRdb D call of TRBD2 is not possible without DNA. CDR1 is SGHRS and CDR2 is YFSETQ in the germline V gene. This CDR3 contains 11 residues. CDR3 residues: CASSRGGEQFF.

The gene calls are TRBV20-1 and TRBJ2-7; TCRdb proposes TRBD2, but this gene call is untestable without DNA. The germline V gene encodes CDR1 DFQATT and CDR2 SNEGSKA (reference sequence). The CDR3 runs to 14 residues. The CDR3 loop reads CSARQTGTRASQYF.

The chain links TRBV20-1 to TRBJ2-7; the TRBD1 assignment by TCRdb is unverifiable without DNA. This CDR3 contains 12 residues. The germline CDR1 and CDR2 sequences are DFQATT and SNEGSKA (reference sequence). CDR3: CSSQRDLYEQYF.

This chain joins TRBV20-1 and TRBJ1-2. CDR3 length equals 13 residues. Germline assignment: CDR1 DFQATT and CDR2 SNEGSKA (reference sequence). The CDR3 reads CSASPTGNYGYTF.

The rearrangement links TRBV27 to TRBJ2-7; TCRdb lists TRBD2, though no DNA is available to test this call. CDR3 length equals 14 residues. Germline V gene sequence: CDR1 MNHEY, CDR2 SMNVEV (reference sequence). CDR3 region: CASSPSTYFDEQYF.

The V and J genes are TRBV18 and TRBJ1-5. The CDR3 runs 14 residues. Germline CDR1 and CDR2: KGHSH and LQKENI. The CDR3 sequence is CASSPDSGTQPQHF.

The J gene is TRBJ2-1, the V gene TRBV11-2; checking the TCRdb D call of TRBD1 is not possible without DNA. CDR3 length equals 18 residues. Germline V gives CDR1 SGHAT, CDR2 FQNNGV. This CDR3 is CASSLGPSGALGNNEQFF.

The V call is TRBV7-9, the J call TRBJ1-4; without DNA, the TCRdb call of TRBD1 cannot be checked. This CDR3 is built from 15 residues. Germline V lookup: CDR1 SEHNR, CDR2 FQNEAQ (reference sequence). The CDR3 loop is CASSVGTATIEKLFF.

V is TRBV6-5 and J is TRBJ1-5; no DNA is available, so the TRBD1 call from TCRdb remains unchecked. The CDR3 loop spans 14 amino acids. Per the germline V gene, CDR1 is MNHEY and CDR2 is SVGAGI. The CDR3 sequence is CASSYRQGEYPQHF.

This rearrangement joins TRBV20-1 to TRBJ1-4; the D gene TCRdb calls, TRBD1, cannot be checked with no DNA. Germline V gene lookup returns CDR1 DFQATT and CDR2 SNEGSKA (reference sequence). This CDR3 is 14 amino acids long. The CDR3 is CSAQMGELNEKLFF.

The rearrangement links TRBV4-3 to TRBJ2-5; TCRdb returns TRBD1, unconfirmable since there is no DNA. CDR1 is LGHNA, CDR2 YSLEER, per germline. CDR3 length equals 15 residues. The CDR3 region is CASSQDGTAQETQYF.

The chain combines TRBV6-4 with TRBJ2-1; the TRBD2 assignment by TCRdb is unverifiable without DNA. Germline CDR1 reads MRHNA; CDR2 reads SNTAGT. The CDR3 is made up of 16 amino acids. This chain's CDR3 is CASSDSIAGVGNEQFF.

This chain uses TRBV20-1 with TRBJ1-1; TCRdb gives TRBD1 as the D gene, but with no DNA this cannot be confirmed. CDR1 is DFQATT and CDR2 is SNEGSKA in the germline V gene (reference sequence). CDR3 size: 13 residues. The CDR3 region is CSADGQTFTEAFF.

This chain joins TRBV9 and TRBJ1-2. Germline V gene lookup returns CDR1 SGDLS and CDR2 YYNGEE. This CDR3 contains 14 residues. CDR3 loop: CASSRDHANYGYTF.

The chain has TRBV3-1 and TRBJ1-6; TCRdb designates TRBD1, a call that cannot be tested without DNA. CDR3 length equals 15 residues. The germline V gene encodes CDR1 LGHDT and CDR2 YNNKEL (reference sequence). CDR3 region: CASSQGQAVYSPLHF.

The genes are TRBV18 and TRBJ2-1; TCRdb lists TRBD1, though no DNA is available to test this call. The V gene's germline CDR1 is KGHSH and CDR2 LQKENI. The CDR3 has 14 amino acids. Here the CDR3 reads CASSPPWSRDEQFF.

The CDR3 protein is CASSPHDWLAGDNEQFF. This chain uses TRBV9 with TRBJ2-1; TCRdb gives TRBD2 as the D gene, but with no DNA this cannot be confirmed. This CDR3 is built from 17 residues. The V gene's germline CDR1 is SGDLS and CDR2 YYNGEE.

The chain couples TRBV20-1 to TRBJ2-3; TCRdb lists TRBD2, though no DNA is available to test this call. This CDR3 is 17 amino acids long. The germline V gene has CDR1 DFQATT and CDR2 SNEGSKA (reference sequence). CDR3: CSADGASAGASADTQYF.

The chain employs TRBV20-1 and TRBJ2-1. The CDR3 is 11 amino acids. Germline V gives CDR1 DFQATT, CDR2 SNEGSKA (reference sequence). The CDR3 sequence is CSAAFYNEQFF.

The rearrangement uses TRBV3-1 and TRBJ1-1; TCRdb selects TRBD1, and the lack of DNA leaves this call unchecked. The germline V gene encodes CDR1 LGHDT and CDR2 YNNKEL (reference sequence). The CDR3 loop spans 16 amino acids. CDR3 amino acids: CASSHQGTGGYTEAFF. Full variable domain (outside the CDR3, taken from reference TRBV3-1 and TRBJ1-1): DTAVSQTPKYLVTQMGNDKSIKCEQNLGHDTMYWYKQDSKKFLKIMFSYNNKELIINETVPNRFSPKSPDKAHLNLHINSLELGDSAVYFCASSHQGTGGYTEAFFGQGTRLTVV.

V gene TRBV27 combines with J gene TRBJ1-3. CDR3 length: 17 amino acids. Germline assignment: CDR1 MNHEY and CDR2 SMNVEV (reference sequence). The CDR3 sequence is CASTLGQRAYSGNTIYF.